This T cell receptor beta chain was documented in a study of blood T cell repertoires in COVID-19. Study-level information: Material from acute and convalescent COVID-19 was sourced from the United States, Italy and Spain.

In the study's own analysis: How many nucleated cells were present was estimated from reference gene primer amplification. Sequencing was performed with immunoSEQ multiplex PCR; in TCRdb, only in-frame clones are kept and a portion is missing. V and J calls and clone size are those listed in that table; D and trimming were worked out from the DNA. Of under 200,000 clones in the sample, around nine tenths were seen once. The germline V and J ends were trimmed by 3 bases and 2 bases, with 14 bases remaining between them. The CDR3 sequence is 16 residues long. Looked up from germline, CDR1 is KGHSH and CDR2 is LQKENI.

V gene TRBV18 combines with J gene TRBJ1-5, with D possibly being TRBD1 (6 bases). Sequenced material: peripheral blood. This TCR was recovered from a man aged 55 to 69 with active or convalescent COVID-19. The CDR3: CASSPAPKGGNQPQHF. The DNA for the CDR3 is TGTGCCAGCTCACCGGCGCCAAAGGGGGGCAATCAGCCCCAGCATTTT.